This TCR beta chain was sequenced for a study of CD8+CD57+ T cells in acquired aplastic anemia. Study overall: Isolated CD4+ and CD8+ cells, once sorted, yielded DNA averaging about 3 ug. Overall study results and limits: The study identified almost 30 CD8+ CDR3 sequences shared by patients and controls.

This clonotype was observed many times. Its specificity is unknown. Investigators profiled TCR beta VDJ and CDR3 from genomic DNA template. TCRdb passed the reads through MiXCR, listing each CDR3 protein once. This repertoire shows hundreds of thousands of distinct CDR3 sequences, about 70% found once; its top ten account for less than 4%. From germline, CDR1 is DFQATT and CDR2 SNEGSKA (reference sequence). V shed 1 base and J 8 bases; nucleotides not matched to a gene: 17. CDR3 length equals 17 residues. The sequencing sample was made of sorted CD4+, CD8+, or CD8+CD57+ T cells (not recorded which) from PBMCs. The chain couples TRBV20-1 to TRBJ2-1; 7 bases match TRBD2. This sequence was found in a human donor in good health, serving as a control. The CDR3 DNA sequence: TGCAGTGCTAGAGTGCCTAGCGGAGTCCCACGGACACATGAGCAGTTCTTC. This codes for CSARVPSGVPRTHEQFF.